This TCR beta chain was identified in a study of cytomegalovirus exposure and HLA in healthy donors. Unmatched junction bases numbered 4, after V lost 3 bases and J lost 2 bases. CDR1 and CDR2 (germline): LNHDA, SQIVND (reference sequence). The CDR3 sequence is 15 residues long. Primers included in the PCR were 60 Vbeta and 13 Jbeta primers. Sequencing was performed with immunoSEQ multiplex PCR; in TCRdb, only in-frame clones are kept and a portion is missing. The sample lists around 60,000 clones, less than 75% occurring once. Sequenced input: PBMCs. The chain combines TRBV19 with TRBJ2-1; TRBD2 matches at 7 bases. The sequence was collected from a man aged 45-65 years in good health and CMV-seropositive. The CDR3 here is CASSIRGRAYNEQFF. The CDR3 DNA reads TGTGCCAGTAGTATCCGAGGGAGGGCCTACAATGAGCAGTTCTTC.